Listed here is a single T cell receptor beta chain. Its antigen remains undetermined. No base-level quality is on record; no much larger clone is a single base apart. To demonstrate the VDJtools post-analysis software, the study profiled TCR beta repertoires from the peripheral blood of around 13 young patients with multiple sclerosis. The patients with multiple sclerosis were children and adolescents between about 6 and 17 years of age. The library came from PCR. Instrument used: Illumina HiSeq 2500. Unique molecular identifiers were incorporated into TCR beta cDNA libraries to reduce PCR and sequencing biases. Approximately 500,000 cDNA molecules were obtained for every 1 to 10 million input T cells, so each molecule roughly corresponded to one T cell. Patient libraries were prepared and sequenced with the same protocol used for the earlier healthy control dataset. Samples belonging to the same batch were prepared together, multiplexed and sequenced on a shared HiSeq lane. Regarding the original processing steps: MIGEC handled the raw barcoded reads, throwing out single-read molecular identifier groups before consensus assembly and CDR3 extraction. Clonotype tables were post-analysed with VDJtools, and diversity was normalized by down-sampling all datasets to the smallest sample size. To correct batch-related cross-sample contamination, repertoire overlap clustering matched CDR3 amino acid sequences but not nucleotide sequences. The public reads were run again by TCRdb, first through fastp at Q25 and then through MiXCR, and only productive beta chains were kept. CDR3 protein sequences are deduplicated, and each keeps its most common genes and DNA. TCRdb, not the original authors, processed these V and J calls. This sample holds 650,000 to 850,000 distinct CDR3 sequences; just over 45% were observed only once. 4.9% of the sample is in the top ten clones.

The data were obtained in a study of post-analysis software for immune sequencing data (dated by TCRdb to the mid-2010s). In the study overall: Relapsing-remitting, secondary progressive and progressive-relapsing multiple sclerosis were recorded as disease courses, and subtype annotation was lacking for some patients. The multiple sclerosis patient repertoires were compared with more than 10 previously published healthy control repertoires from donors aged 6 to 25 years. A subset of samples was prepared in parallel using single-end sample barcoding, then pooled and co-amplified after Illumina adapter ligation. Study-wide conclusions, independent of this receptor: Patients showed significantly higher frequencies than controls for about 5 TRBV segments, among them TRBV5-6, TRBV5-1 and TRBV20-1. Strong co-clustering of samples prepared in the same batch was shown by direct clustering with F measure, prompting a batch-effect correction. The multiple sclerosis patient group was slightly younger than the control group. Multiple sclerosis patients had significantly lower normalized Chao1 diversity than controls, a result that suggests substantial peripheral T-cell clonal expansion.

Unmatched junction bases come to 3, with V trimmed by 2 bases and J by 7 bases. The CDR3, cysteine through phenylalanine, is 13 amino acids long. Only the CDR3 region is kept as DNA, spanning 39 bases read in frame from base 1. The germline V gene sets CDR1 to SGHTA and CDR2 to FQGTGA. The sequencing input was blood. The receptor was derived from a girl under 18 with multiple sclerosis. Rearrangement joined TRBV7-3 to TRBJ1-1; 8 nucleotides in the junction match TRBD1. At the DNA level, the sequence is TGTGCCAGCAGCTTAGCAGGGGGCTTTGAAGCTTTCTTT. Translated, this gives CASSLAGGFEAFF.